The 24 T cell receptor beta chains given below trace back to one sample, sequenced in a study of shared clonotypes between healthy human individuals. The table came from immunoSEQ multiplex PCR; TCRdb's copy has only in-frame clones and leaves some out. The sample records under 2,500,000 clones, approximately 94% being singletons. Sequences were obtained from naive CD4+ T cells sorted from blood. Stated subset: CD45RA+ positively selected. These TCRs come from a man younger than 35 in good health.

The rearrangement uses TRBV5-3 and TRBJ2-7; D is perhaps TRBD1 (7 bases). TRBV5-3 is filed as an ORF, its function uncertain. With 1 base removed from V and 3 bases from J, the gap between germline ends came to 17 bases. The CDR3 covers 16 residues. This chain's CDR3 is CARSLKETRGDYEQYF. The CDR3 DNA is TGTGCCAGAAGCTTGAAGGAAACCAGGGGGGACTACGAGCAGTACTTC.

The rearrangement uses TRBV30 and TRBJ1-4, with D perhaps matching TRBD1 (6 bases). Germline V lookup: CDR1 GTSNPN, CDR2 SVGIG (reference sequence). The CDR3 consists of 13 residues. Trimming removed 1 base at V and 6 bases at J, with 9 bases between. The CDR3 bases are TGTGCCTGGAGTGGAGGGGGGGATGAAAAACTGTTTTTT. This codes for CAWSGGGDEKLFF.

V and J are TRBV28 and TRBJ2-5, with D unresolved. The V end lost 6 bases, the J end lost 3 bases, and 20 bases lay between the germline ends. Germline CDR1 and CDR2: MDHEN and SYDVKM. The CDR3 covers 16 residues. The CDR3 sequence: CASSLTLGSAEETQYF. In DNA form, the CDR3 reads TGTGCCAGCAGCCTAACCCTCGGCAGTGCTGAAGAGACCCAGTACTTC.

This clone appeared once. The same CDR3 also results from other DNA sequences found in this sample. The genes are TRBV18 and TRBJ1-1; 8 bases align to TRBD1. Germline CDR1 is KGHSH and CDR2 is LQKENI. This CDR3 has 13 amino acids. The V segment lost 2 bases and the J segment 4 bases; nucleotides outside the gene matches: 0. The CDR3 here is CASSPGQGTEAFF. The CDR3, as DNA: TGTGCCAGCTCACCAGGACAGGGCACTGAAGCTTTCTTT. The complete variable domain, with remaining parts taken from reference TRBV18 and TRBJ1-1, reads NAGVMQNPRHLVRRRGQEARLRCSPMKGHSHVYWYRQLPEEGLKFMVYLQKENIIDESGMPKERFSAEFPKEGPSILRIQQVVRGDSAAYFCASSPGQGTEAFFGQGTRLTVV.

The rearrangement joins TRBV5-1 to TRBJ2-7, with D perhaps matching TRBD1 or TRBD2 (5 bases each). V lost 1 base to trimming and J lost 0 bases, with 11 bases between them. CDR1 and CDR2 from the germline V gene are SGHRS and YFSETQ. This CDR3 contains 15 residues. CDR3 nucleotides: TGCGCCAGCAGCTTGCTTCCAGGGAGCTCCTACGAGCAGTACTTC. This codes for CASSLLPGSSYEQYF.

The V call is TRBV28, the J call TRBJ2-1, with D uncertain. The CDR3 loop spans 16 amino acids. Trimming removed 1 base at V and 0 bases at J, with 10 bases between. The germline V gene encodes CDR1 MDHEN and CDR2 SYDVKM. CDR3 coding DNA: TGTGCCAGCAGTTTATCGGCCGGGTTCTCCTACAATGAGCAGTTCTTC. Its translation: CASSLSAGFSYNEQFF.

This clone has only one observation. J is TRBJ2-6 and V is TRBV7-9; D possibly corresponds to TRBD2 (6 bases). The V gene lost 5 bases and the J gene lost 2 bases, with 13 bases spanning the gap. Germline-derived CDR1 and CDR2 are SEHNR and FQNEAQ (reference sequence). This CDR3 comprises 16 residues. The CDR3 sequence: CASSLQRTTGANVLTF. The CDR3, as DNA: TGTGCCAGCAGCCTTCAACGGACTACTGGGGCCAACGTCCTGACTTTC. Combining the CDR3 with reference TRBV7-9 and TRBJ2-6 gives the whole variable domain DTGVSQNPRHKITKRGQNVTFRCDPISEHNRLYWYRQTLGQGPEFLTYFQNEAQLEKSRLLSDRFSAERPKGSFSTLEIQRTEQGDSAMYLCASSLQRTTGANVLTFGAGSRLTVL.

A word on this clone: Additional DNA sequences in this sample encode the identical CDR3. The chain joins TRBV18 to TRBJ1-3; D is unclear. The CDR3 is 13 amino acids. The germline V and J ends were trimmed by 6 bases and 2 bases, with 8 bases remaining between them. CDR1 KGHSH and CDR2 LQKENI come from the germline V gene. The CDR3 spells CASSPQTGNTIYF. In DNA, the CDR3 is TGTGCCAGCTCCCCTCAGACTGGAAACACCATATATTTT.

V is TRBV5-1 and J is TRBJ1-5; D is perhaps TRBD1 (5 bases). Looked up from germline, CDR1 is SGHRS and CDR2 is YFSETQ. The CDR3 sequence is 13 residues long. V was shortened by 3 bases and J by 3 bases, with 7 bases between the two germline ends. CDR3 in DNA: TGCGCCAGCAGCTGGGGGGACAATCAGCCCCAGCATTTT. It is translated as CASSWGDNQPQHF.

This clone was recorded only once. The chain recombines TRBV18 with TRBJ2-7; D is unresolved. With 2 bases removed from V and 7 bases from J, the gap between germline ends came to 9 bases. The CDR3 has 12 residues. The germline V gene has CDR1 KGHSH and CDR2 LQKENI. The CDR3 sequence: CASSPEWGEQYF. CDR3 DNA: TGTGCCAGCTCACCAGAGTGGGGAGAGCAGTACTTC.

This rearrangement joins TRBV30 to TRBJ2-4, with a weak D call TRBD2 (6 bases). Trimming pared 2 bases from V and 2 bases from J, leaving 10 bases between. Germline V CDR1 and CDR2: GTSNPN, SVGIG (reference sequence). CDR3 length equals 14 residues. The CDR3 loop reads CAWSFGGTKNIQYF. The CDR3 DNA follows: TGTGCCTGGAGTTTTGGGGGGACCAAAAACATTCAGTACTTC.

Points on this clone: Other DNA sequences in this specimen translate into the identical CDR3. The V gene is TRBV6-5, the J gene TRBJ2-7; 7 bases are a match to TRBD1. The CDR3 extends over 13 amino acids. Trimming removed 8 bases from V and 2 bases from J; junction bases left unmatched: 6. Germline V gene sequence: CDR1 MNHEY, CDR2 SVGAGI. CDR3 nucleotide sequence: TGTGCCAGCCGACGGACAGGTCCCTACGAGCAGTACTTC. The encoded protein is CASRRTGPYEQYF.

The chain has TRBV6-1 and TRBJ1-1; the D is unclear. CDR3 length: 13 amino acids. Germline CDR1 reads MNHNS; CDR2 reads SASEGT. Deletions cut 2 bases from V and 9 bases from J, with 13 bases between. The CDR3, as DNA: TGTGCCAGCAGTGAAAGGGCGGAACCGAAAGCTTTCTTT. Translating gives CASSERAEPKAFF.

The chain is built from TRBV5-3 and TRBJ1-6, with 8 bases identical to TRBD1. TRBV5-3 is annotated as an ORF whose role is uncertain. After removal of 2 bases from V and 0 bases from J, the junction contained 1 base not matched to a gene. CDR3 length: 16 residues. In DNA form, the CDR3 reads TGTGCCAGAAGCTTACAGGGGGTCTCCTATAATTCACCCCTCCACTTT. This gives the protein CARSLQGVSYNSPLHF.

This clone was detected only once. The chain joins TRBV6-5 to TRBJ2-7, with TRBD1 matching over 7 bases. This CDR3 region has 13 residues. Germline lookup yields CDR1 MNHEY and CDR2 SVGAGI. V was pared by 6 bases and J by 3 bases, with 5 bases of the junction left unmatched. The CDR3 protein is CASSRQGFYEQYF. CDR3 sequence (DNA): TGTGCCAGCAGCCGACAGGGTTTCTACGAGCAGTACTTC.

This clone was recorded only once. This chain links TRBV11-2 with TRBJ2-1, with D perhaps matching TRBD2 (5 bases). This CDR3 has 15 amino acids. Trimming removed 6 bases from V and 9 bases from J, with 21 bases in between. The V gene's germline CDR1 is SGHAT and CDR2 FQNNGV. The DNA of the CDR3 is TGTGCCAGCAGTCCCTGGGCGGGCGGGTCAGGTGAGCAGTTCTTC. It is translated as CASSPWAGGSGEQFF.

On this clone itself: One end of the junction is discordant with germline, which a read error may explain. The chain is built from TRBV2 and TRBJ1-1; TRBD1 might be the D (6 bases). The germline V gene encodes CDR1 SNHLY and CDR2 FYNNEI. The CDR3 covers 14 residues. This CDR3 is CASREAPGDPRAFF. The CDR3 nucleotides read TGTGCCAGCAGGGAAGCCCCAGGGGACCCTCGGGCTTTCTTT. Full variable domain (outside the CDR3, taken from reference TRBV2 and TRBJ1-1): EPEVTQTPSHQVTQMGQEVILRCVPISNHLYFYWYRQILGQKVEFLVSFYNNEISEKSEIFDDQFSVERPDGSNFTLKIRSTKLEDSAMYFCASREAPGDPRAFFGQGTRLTVV.

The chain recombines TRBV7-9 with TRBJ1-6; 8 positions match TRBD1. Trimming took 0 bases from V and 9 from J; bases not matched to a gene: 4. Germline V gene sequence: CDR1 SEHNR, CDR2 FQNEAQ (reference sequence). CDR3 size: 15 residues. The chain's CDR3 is CASSLAGQGASPLHF. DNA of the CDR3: TGTGCCAGCAGCTTAGCAGGACAGGGCGCTTCACCCCTCCACTTT.

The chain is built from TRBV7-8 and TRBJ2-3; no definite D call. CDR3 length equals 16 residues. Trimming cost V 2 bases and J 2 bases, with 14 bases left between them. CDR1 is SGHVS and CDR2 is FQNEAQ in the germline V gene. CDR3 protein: CASSLSGQVVTDTQYF. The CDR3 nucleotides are TGTGCCAGCAGCTTAAGTGGGCAGGTTGTCACAGATACGCAGTATTTT.

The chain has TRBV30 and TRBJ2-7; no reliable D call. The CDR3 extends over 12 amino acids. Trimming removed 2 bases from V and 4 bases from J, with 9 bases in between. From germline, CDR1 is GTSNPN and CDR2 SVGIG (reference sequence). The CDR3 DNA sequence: TGTGCCTGGAGTTTCGGGTCTTACGAGCAGTACTTC. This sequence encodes CAWSFGSYEQYF.

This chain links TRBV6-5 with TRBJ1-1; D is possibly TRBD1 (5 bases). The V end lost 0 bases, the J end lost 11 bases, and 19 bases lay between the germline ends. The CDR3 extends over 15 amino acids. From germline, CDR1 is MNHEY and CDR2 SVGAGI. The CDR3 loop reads CASSYSNLQVLGAFF. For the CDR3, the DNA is TGTGCCAGCAGTTACTCGAATTTACAGGTACTGGGTGCTTTCTTT.

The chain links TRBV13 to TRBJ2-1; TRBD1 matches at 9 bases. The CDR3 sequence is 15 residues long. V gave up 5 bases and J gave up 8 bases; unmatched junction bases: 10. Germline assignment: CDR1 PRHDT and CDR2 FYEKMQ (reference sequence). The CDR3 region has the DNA TGTGCCAGCAGCCGCGCCGGGACAGGGCGCGATGAGCAGTTCTTC. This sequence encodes CASSRAGTGRDEQFF.

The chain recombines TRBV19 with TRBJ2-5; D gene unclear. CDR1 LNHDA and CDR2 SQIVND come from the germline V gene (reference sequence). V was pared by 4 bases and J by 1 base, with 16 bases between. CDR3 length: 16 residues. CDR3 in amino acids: CASSTFQSRLQETQYF. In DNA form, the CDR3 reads TGTGCCAGTAGTACCTTCCAGAGTCGTCTCCAAGAGACCCAGTACTTC. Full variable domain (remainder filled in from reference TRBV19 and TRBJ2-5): DGGITQSPKYLFRKEGQNVTLSCEQNLNHDAMYWYRQDPGQGLRLIYYSQIVNDFQKGDIAEGYSVSREKKESFPLTVTSAQKNPTAFYLCASSTFQSRLQETQYFGPGTRLLVL.

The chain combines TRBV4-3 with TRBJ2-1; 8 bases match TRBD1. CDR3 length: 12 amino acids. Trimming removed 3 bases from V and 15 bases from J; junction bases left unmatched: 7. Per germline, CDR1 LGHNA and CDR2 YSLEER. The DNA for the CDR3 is TGCGCCAGCAGCCATCAACAGGGGGACCTGTTCTTC. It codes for CASSHQQGDLFF.